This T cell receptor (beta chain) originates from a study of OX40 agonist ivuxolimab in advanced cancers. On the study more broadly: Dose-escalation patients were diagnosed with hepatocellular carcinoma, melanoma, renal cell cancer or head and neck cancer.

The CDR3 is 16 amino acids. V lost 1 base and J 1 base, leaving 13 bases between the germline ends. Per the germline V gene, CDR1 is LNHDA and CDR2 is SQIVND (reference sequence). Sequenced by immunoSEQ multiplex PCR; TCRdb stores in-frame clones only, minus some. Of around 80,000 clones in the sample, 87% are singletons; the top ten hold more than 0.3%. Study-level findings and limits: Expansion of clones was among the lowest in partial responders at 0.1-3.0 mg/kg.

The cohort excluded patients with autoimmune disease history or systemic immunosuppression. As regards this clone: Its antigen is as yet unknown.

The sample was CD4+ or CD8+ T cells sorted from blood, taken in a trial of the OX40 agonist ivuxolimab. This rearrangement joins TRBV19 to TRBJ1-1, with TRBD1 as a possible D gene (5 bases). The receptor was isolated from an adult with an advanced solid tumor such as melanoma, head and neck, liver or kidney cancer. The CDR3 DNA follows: TGTGCCAGTAGTATAGGGGGCCCAGGATCGAACACTGAAGCTTTCTTT. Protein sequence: CASSIGGPGSNTEAFF.